This TCR beta chain was profiled in a study of persistence of HIV-infected CD4 T cells. Study in general: Isolated cells were CMV- and HIV-1 Gag-responding CD4+ T cells. Blood samples, up to roughly 200 mL, came from multiple time points, except a couple of leukapheresis donors sampled once. A median of 8 years of suppressive ART preceded sampling.

V lost 6 bases, J lost 2 bases, and 17 bases lay in between. The length of the CDR3 is 16 residues. Germline V lookup: CDR1 MNHEY, CDR2 SVGEGT. Study results and caveats: Antigen-responding cells were enriched for degenerate expanded CDR3beta sequences.

The libraries were made with immunoSEQ version 4 in survey mode. Sequenced by immunoSEQ multiplex PCR; TCRdb stores in-frame clones only, minus some. The sample holds tens of thousands of clones, approximately 80% seen once. An overlapping HIV-1 Gag peptide pool stimulated these cells at roughly 0.97 ug/peptide/mL. CD40L/CD69 double-negative CD45RO-high memory CD4+ T cells were collected. In regard to this clone: The antigen is unknown.

This material consisted of CD4+ T cells sorted from PBMCs after roughly 19-hour stimulation, taken from a patient who received antiretroviral therapy. V usage is TRBV6-2 or TRBV6-3 and J usage is TRBJ2-1; the D gene is possibly TRBD2 (6 bases). This TCR was sampled from an adult man with HIV who was CMV-seropositive. Here the CDR3 reads CASSREGAGPYNEQFF. The CDR3 nucleotides are TGTGCCAGCAGCCGTGAAGGCGCGGGACCCTACAATGAGCAGTTCTTC.